The sequence of this T cell receptor (beta chain) was determined in a study of cytomegalovirus exposure and HLA in healthy donors. The germline V gene encodes CDR1 SEHNR and CDR2 FQNEAQ (reference sequence). V gave up 5 bases and J gave up 4 bases, with 12 bases separating them. This CDR3 is built from 14 residues. The table lists this clone with a few counts. Some clones are missing from TCRdb's copy, which holds only in-frame ones; the method was immunoSEQ multiplex PCR. The sample records 350,000 or so clones, 75% to 90% being singletons. This receptor was identified in a woman between 18 and 29 years old in good health and CMV-seronegative. The sequenced material came from PBMCs. The chain uses TRBV7-9 and TRBJ2-1; maybe TRBD1 (6 bases). The CDR3 DNA follows: TGTGCCAGCAGCCCCCGGACAGTTTACAATGAGCAGTTCTTC. This gives the protein CASSPRTVYNEQFF.